Below are 11 T cell receptor beta chains sequenced from a single sample in a study of cytomegalovirus exposure and HLA in healthy donors. 13 Jbeta primers and 60 Vbeta primers were used for the PCR. The table came from immunoSEQ multiplex PCR; TCRdb's copy has only in-frame clones and leaves some out. The repertoire includes about 160,000 clones, around four fifths of them detected once, and 0.9% to 1% sits in the top ten. Sequencing used PBMCs. The origin of the receptors is a girl aged 2-10 years in good health and CMV-seropositive.

This clone was found once. The chain carries TRBV6-1 and TRBJ2-7, with 7 bases matching TRBD2. CDR3 length equals 14 residues. The ends lost 6 bases at V and 0 bases at J; junction bases unmatched: 5. Germline-derived CDR1 and CDR2 are MNHNS and SASEGT. The CDR3 bases are TGTGCCAGCAGAGAACTAGCGTCCTCCTACGAGCAGTACTTC. Its translation is CASRELASSYEQYF.

This clone was detected only once. J is TRBJ1-3 and V is TRBV5-5, with D possibly matching TRBD1 (6 bases). Germline lookup yields CDR1 SGHKS and CDR2 YYEKEE (reference sequence). V shed 5 bases and J shed 3 bases, with 15 bases lying between them. The CDR3 is 15 amino acids. Here the CDR3 DNA reads TGTGCCAGCAGTCAGACCACAGGGAGTGGAAACACCATATATTTT. This codes for CASSQTTGSGNTIYF.

V usage is TRBV25-1 and J usage is TRBJ2-7; D remains unclear. V lost 3 bases, J lost 2 bases, and 8 bases lay in between. CDR1 and CDR2 (germline): MGHDK, SYGVNS. The CDR3 contains 13 residues. The CDR3 DNA follows: TGTGCCAGCAGTGAGTCAGTTACCTACGAGCAGTACTTC. This translates into CASSESVTYEQYF.

The V and J genes are TRBV30 and TRBJ2-1, with D possibly being TRBD2 (6 bases). V was trimmed by 3 bases and J by 9 bases, leaving 18 bases between them. The germline CDR1 and CDR2 sequences are GTSNPN and SVGIG (reference sequence). The CDR3 is made up of 14 amino acids. The CDR3 region has the DNA TGTGCCTGGAGCTCGGTGGGGGGAGGCAGTGAGCAGTTCTTC. This encodes CAWSSVGGGSEQFF.

This chain links TRBV7-9 with TRBJ1-6, with D uncertain. The CDR3 has 15 residues. Between the trimmed V and J ends, which lost 5 bases and 13 bases, there was a span of 21 bases. The germline gives CDR1 SEHNR, CDR2 FQNEAQ (reference sequence). The CDR3 loop is CASSPNRGVVSPLHF. The CDR3 DNA reads TGTGCCAGCAGCCCCAACCGGGGAGTTGTTTCCCCCCTCCACTTT. Together with reference TRBV7-9 and TRBJ1-6, the CDR3 gives the full variable domain: DTGVSQNPRHKITKRGQNVTFRCDPISEHNRLYWYRQTLGQGPEFLTYFQNEAQLEKSRLLSDRFSAERPKGSFSTLEIQRTEQGDSAMYLCASSPNRGVVSPLHFGNGTRLTVT.

The genes are TRBV25-1 and TRBJ2-1; TRBD1 might be the D (6 bases). The CDR3 contains 18 residues. Germline-derived CDR1 and CDR2 are MGHDK and SYGVNS. The V and J ends lost 2 bases and 4 bases respectively, with 21 bases between them. This CDR3 reads CASSEGSGRGYSYNEQFF. The DNA of the CDR3 is TGTGCCAGCAGTGAAGGTTCCGGCAGGGGATATTCTTACAATGAGCAGTTCTTC.

As for this clone: Within the sample, other DNA sequences also encode this same CDR3. The chain links TRBV7-3 to TRBJ2-3; TRBD2 aligns across 11 bases. CDR3 length equals 15 residues. Germline CDR1 SGHTA, CDR2 FQGTGA. The ends lost 2 bases at V and 6 bases at J; junction bases unmatched: 4. CDR3 DNA sequence: TGTGCCAGCAGCTTAGAGCTAGCGGGAGGTGATACGCAGTATTTT. Protein sequence: CASSLELAGGDTQYF.

The chain combines TRBV27 with TRBJ2-7; D gene ambiguous. CDR3 length: 13 amino acids. V was trimmed by 3 bases and J by 1 base, leaving 7 bases between them. From germline, CDR1 is MNHEY and CDR2 SMNVEV (reference sequence). CDR3 sequence: CASSLRISYEQYF. The CDR3 bases are TGTGCCAGCAGTTTGAGGATATCCTACGAGCAGTACTTC.

The V call is TRBV6-5, the J call TRBJ2-2; the D is unclear. There are 13 residues in the CDR3. The V gene's germline CDR1 is MNHEY and CDR2 SVGAGI. The V gene lost 1 base and the J gene lost 5 bases, with 5 bases spanning the gap. The CDR3 is CASSYLQTGELFF. The CDR3, as DNA: TGTGCCAGCAGTTACTTACAAACCGGGGAGCTGTTTTTT.

V and J are TRBV4-1 and TRBJ2-1; TRBD2 aligns across 14 bases. V was clipped by 3 bases and J by 0 bases; unmatched bases: 10. The CDR3 loop spans 20 amino acids. Per germline, CDR1 MGHRA and CDR2 YSYEKL. CDR3 protein: CASSQRGTSGSPSSYNEQFF. The DNA of the CDR3 is TGCGCCAGCAGCCAGCGAGGGACTAGCGGGAGTCCGAGCTCCTACAATGAGCAGTTCTTC.

J is TRBJ1-5 and V is TRBV4-1, with TRBD1 as a possible D gene (6 bases). The CDR3 covers 17 residues. The V end was cut by 1 base, the J end by 0 bases, with 13 bases between. Germline V gene lookup returns CDR1 MGHRA and CDR2 YSYEKL. CDR3 in amino acids: CASSQGLQGRSNQPQHF. CDR3 coding DNA: TGCGCCAGCAGCCAAGGGTTACAGGGTCGTAGCAATCAGCCCCAGCATTTT.